This TCR beta chain was documented in a study of shared clonotypes between healthy human individuals. About the research overall: A donor's plate count was three for CD4 naive and three for CD4 memory; CD8 naive had two and CD8 memory one. Findings and limits, study-wide: Sampling involved blood alone; tissue repertoires likely differ.

CD45RO-negative cells were positively selected for CCR7, leaving out terminally differentiated effector memory CD45RA+ cells. Healthy HIV-negative adults without recent acute infections or vaccinations served as donors. Germline loops: CDR1 SGDLS, CDR2 YYNGEE. With 4 bases removed from V and 3 bases from J, the gap between germline ends came to 17 bases. This CDR3 is 15 amino acids long. For this clone: Its antigen is undetermined.

Researchers ran the assay at a deep level. The method was immunoSEQ multiplex PCR; TCRdb's version includes in-frame clones alone and lacks a portion of them. The sample holds hundreds of thousands of clones; 85% to 95% are singletons and the top ten take approximately 0.11%. The clonotype comes from a woman in her twenties or thirties in good health. The sequenced sample consisted of naive CD8+ T cells sorted from blood. This chain uses TRBV9 with TRBJ2-7, with a possible D match to TRBD1 (5 bases). In nucleotides, the CDR3 is TGTGCCAGCAGCACAGGAGAATCACTGTACTACGAGCAGTACTTC. Residues: CASSTGESLYYEQYF.